Each of the 7 T cell receptor beta chains below was sequenced from the same sample in a study of radiation and T cells in renal cell carcinoma. Measured with immunoSEQ multiplex PCR; TCRdb has only the in-frame clones, and not every one. The sample carries approximately 120,000 clones, roughly 80% recorded once. Time point noted: baseline pretreatment blood. As for treatment: 15 Gy SBRT to primary tumor, nephrectomy 4 weeks later. Sequencing used blood, obtained from a patient whose treatment included radiotherapy and nephrectomy. The receptors originated from a woman aged 55-75 years with renal cell carcinoma.

CDR3 DNA: TGTGCCAGCAGCTTGCCGGGGCCTCGAGATGAAGCTTTCTTT. Translating gives CASSLPGPRDEAFF. The chain couples TRBV5-6 to TRBJ1-1; the D gene is possibly TRBD1 (5 bases). Germline-derived CDR1 and CDR2 are SGHDT and YYEEEE. This CDR3 contains 14 residues. Trimming took off 1 base at V and 7 bases at J, with 14 bases between the two ends.

The rearrangement links TRBV6-8 to TRBJ2-3, with TRBD2 matching over 8 bases. V dropped 4 bases and J dropped 4; count of bases not matched to a gene: 16. Germline V lookup: CDR1 MNHGY, CDR2 SAAAGT. The CDR3 covers 18 residues. The CDR3 protein is CASSCCRGGSMGPDTQYF. The CDR3 DNA follows: TGTGCCAGCAGTTGCTGTCGGGGGGGAAGCATGGGCCCAGATACGCAGTATTTT.

With regard to this clone: This sample also contains other DNA sequences that code for the same CDR3. The chain is built from TRBV6-1 and TRBJ2-7; D ambiguous. Trimming removed 1 base at V and 1 base at J, with 2 bases between. Germline V gene sequence: CDR1 MNHNS, CDR2 SASEGT. The length of the CDR3 is 12 residues. The CDR3 reads CASSEGSYEQYF. CDR3 coding DNA: TGTGCCAGCAGTGAAGGGTCCTACGAGCAGTACTTC.

This clone was detected a few times. The chain uses TRBV27 and TRBJ1-1; 7 bases match TRBD1. CDR3 length: 17 amino acids. Germline values: CDR1 MNHEY, CDR2 SMNVEV (reference sequence). Trimming removed 5 bases from V and 4 bases from J; junction bases left unmatched: 16. The CDR3 DNA reads TGTGCCAGCAGTCCCGTAGCACCTGAGGGGGCGAGCACTGAAGCTTTCTTT. As protein: CASSPVAPEGASTEAFF.

The chain links TRBV5-8 to TRBJ2-3; D unresolved. Germline CDR1 is SGHTS and CDR2 is YDEGEE. CDR3 size: 12 residues. Trimming cost V 1 base and J 4 bases, with 4 bases left between them. CDR3 amino acids: CASSLSSDTQYF. The CDR3 DNA sequence: TGTGCCAGCAGCTTGTCCTCAGATACGCAGTATTTT.

The chain carries TRBV7-9 and TRBJ1-1, with a weak D call TRBD1 (5 bases). The CDR3 is 16 amino acids. From germline, CDR1 is SEHNR and CDR2 FQNEAQ (reference sequence). V was clipped by 5 bases and J by 1 base, with 17 bases between them. This CDR3 reads CASSRFTGTGNTEAFF. As DNA, the CDR3 is TGTGCCAGCAGCCGATTTACCGGGACGGGGAACACTGAAGCTTTCTTT.

The chain carries TRBV7-2 and TRBJ2-1; TRBD1 might be the D (5 bases). CDR3 length equals 15 residues. V was shortened by 2 bases and J by 5 bases, with 13 bases between the two germline ends. Germline V CDR1 and CDR2: SGHTA, FQGNSA. The CDR3 spells CASSLLSAGNNEQFF. The CDR3 DNA sequence: TGTGCCAGCAGCTTATTGTCGGCAGGGAACAATGAGCAGTTCTTC.